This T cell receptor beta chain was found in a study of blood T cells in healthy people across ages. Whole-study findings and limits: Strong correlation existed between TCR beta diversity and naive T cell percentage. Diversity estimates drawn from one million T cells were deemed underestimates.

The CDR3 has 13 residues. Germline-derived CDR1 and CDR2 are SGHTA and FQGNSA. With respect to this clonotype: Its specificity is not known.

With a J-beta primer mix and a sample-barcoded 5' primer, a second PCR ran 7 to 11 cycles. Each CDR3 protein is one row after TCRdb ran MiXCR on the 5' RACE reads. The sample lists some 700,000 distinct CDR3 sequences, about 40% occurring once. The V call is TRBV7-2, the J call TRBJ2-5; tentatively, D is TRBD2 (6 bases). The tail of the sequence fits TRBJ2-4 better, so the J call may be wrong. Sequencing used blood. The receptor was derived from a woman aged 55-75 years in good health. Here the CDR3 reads CASSPPGRNIQYF. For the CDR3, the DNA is TGTGCCAGCAGCCCCCCCGGGAGAAACATTCAGTACTTC.